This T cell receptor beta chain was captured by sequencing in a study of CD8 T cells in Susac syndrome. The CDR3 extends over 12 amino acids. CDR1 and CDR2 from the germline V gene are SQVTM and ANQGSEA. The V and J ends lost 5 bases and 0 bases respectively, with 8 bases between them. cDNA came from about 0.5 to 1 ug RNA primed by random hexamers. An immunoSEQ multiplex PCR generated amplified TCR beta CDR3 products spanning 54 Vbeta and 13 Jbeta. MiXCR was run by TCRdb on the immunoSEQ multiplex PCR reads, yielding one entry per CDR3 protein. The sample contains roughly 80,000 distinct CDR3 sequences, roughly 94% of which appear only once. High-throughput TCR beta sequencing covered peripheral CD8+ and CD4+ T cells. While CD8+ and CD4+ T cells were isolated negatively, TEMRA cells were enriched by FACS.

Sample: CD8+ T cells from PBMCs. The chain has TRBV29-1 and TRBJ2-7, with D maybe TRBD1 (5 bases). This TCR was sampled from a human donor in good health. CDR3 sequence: CSVLGDSYEQYV. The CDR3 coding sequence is TGCAGCGTTTTAGGGGACTCCTACGAGCAGTACGTC.